This TCR beta chain was obtained from a study of blood T cell repertoires in COVID-19. Background on the study: The United States, Italy and Spain supplied acute and convalescent COVID-19 samples. From T cells, B-cell-depleted T cells, or PBMCs came the material, which was cDNA or gDNA.

The germline V gene encodes CDR1 SSHAT and CDR2 FNYEAQ (reference sequence). CDR3 length: 13 residues. This clone has more than one count but fewer than ten. The junction differs from germline at one of its ends, possibly a read error. In the authors' workflow: Quantification of nucleated cells was approximated via reference gene primer amplification. Repertoires were generated with immunoSEQ multiplex PCR, while TCRdb's copy carries only in-frame clones and drops some. The DNA was the basis for D and trimming; V, J and clone size are from that table. The profile shows 40,000 to 45,000 clones, roughly 87% of them singletons.

This rearrangement joins TRBV7-7 to TRBJ1-5; D gene unclear. Sequences were obtained from peripheral blood. This sequence originates from a human donor in a cohort sampled during active COVID-19. The CDR3 DNA reads TGTGCTAGCAGCTCACAGACTATTCAGCCCCAGCATTTT. Protein: CASSSQTIQPQHF. Complete variable domain (other parts from reference TRBV7-7 and TRBJ1-5): GAGVSQSPRYKVTKRGQDVTLRCDPISSHATLYWYQQALGQGPEFLTYFNYEAQPDKSGLPSDRFSAERPEGSISTLTIQRTEQRDSAMYRCASSSQTIQPQHFGDGTRLSIL.